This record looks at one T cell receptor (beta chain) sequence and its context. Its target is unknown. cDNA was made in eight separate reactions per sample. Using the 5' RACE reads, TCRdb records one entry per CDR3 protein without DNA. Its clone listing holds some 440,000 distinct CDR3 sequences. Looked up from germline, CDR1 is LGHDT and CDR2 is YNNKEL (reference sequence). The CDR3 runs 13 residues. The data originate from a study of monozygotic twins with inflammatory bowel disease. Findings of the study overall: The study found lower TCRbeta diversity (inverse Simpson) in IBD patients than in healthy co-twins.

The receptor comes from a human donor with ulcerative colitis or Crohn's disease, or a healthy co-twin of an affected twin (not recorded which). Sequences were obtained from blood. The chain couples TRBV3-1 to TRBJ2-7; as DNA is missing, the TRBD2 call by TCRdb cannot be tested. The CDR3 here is CASSQVRGEEQYF.